These 16 T cell receptor beta chains were all obtained from the same sample, sequenced in a study of blood T cell repertoires in COVID-19. TCRdb's table, derived via immunoSEQ multiplex PCR, lists solely in-frame clones and lacks some. The sample has 450,000 or so clones; around nine tenths are singletons. The specimen sequenced was peripheral blood. The origin of the receptors is a man between 18 and 29 years old with COVID-19, enrolled during active disease.

The rearrangement uses TRBV3-1 (or the pseudogene TRBV3-2) and TRBJ2-7; 9 bases line up with TRBD2. V was pared by 2 bases and J by 0 bases, with 11 bases of the junction left unmatched. CDR3 length: 18 amino acids. Germline V gene lookup returns CDR1 LGHDT and CDR2 YNNKEL (reference sequence). CDR3 nucleotides: TGTGCCAGCAGCCAAAAGGGCACTAGCGGGTCGCCCTCCTACGAGCAGTACTTC. Translating it yields CASSQKGTSGSPSYEQYF.

In nucleotides, the CDR3 is TGTGCCAGCAGCTTAGGGGCCGCGCCGAATCAGCCCCAGCATTTT. Its translation is CASSLGAAPNQPQHF. The chain uses TRBV7-9 and TRBJ1-5; D unresolved. This CDR3 contains 15 residues. CDR1 SEHNR and CDR2 FQNEAQ come from the germline V gene (reference sequence). Trimming left V 1 base short and J 4 bases short, with 11 bases between.

V gene TRBV27 combines with J gene TRBJ1-1; TRBD1 is a possible D gene (5 bases). V was pared by 4 bases and J by 4 bases, with 22 bases between. CDR3 size: 17 residues. Germline V CDR1 and CDR2: MNHEY, SMNVEV (reference sequence). The CDR3 coding sequence is TGTGCCAGCAGTTCCCATCAGGGAGGTGGGGAGGGCACTGAAGCTTTCTTT. It is translated as CASSSHQGGGEGTEAFF.

V is TRBV7-6 and J is TRBJ1-1; D may be TRBD1 (5 bases). The V gene's germline CDR1 is SGHVS and CDR2 FNYEAQ. The CDR3 contains 16 residues. The V gene lost 3 bases and the J gene lost 0 bases, with 14 bases spanning the gap. In DNA, the CDR3 is TGTGCCAGCAGCTTTATGGACGGGGGAATGAACACTGAAGCTTTCTTT. This translates into CASSFMDGGMNTEAFF.

The chain employs TRBV11-2 and TRBJ2-1; D is possibly TRBD1 (5 bases). Germline CDR1 SGHAT, CDR2 FQNNGV. The V end lost 3 bases, the J end lost 3 bases, and 9 bases lay between the germline ends. This CDR3 region has 14 residues. Written as DNA, the CDR3 is TGTGCCAGCAGCTTTCAGGGTTTCTACAATGAGCAGTTCTTC. Protein: CASSFQGFYNEQFF. The complete variable domain, with remaining parts taken from reference TRBV11-2 and TRBJ2-1, reads EAGVAQSPRYKIIEKRQSVAFWCNPISGHATLYWYQQILGQGPKLLIQFQNNGVVDDSQLPKDRFSAERLKGVDSTLKIQPAKLEDSAVYLCASSFQGFYNEQFFGPGTRLTVL.

The CDR3 nucleotides are TGTGCCAGCAGCTTCCAGGTGGGCGAGCAGTACTTC. This codes for CASSFQVGEQYF. The genes are TRBV7-9 and TRBJ2-7, with D unresolved. CDR1 SEHNR and CDR2 FQNEAQ come from the germline V gene (reference sequence). The CDR3 covers 12 residues. Trimming took off 3 bases at V and 6 bases at J, with 9 bases between the two ends.

This clone was seen only once. This rearrangement joins TRBV6-2 or TRBV6-3 to TRBJ2-7, with 8 bases fitting TRBD1. J lost 3 bases, V lost 2 bases, and 3 bases had no gene match. The germline gives CDR1 MNHEY, CDR2 SVGEGT. The CDR3 consists of 14 residues. CDR3 coding DNA: TGTGCCAGCAGTTACCTCGGGACAGGCTACGAGCAGTACTTC. This translates into CASSYLGTGYEQYF.

This sequence joins TRBV7-3 and TRBJ2-7; TRBD2 aligns across 7 bases. Germline CDR1 and CDR2: SGHTA and FQGTGA. The CDR3 covers 14 residues. V shed 2 bases and J 1 base; nucleotides not matched to a gene: 2. The CDR3, as DNA: TGTGCCAGCAGCTTACTAGCGGCATCCTACGAGCAGTACTTC. Its protein product is CASSLLAASYEQYF.

The gene calls are TRBV11-2 and TRBJ1-1; 7 bases agree with TRBD1. Germline V lookup: CDR1 SGHAT, CDR2 FQNNGV. The CDR3 length is 14 residues. V lost 0 bases and J lost 7; bases outside the gene matches: 5. DNA of the CDR3: TGTGCCAGCAGCTTAGACGGGACAGCTCTTGAAGCTTTCTTT. Translation: CASSLDGTALEAFF.

Here the CDR3 reads CASAFFISPNEQYF. CDR3 DNA: TGTGCCAGCGCCTTTTTTATAAGCCCCAACGAGCAGTACTTC. V gene TRBV6-5 combines with J gene TRBJ2-7, with D hard to call. Per germline, CDR1 MNHEY and CDR2 SVGAGI. V dropped 8 bases and J dropped 5 bases, with 19 bases sitting between them. The CDR3 runs to 14 residues.

This chain joins TRBV5-5 and TRBJ1-1; D call uncertain. The CDR3 runs to 14 residues. CDR1 SGHKS and CDR2 YYEKEE come from the germline V gene (reference sequence). The V and J ends lost 2 bases and 3 bases respectively, with 11 bases between them. The CDR3 nucleotides are TGTGCCAGCAGCTTTCCCGGGGTGGACACTGAAGCTTTCTTT. This gives the protein CASSFPGVDTEAFF.

CDR3 in amino acids: CAWSLGAVYEQYF. For the CDR3, the DNA is TGTGCCTGGAGTTTAGGAGCGGTCTACGAGCAGTACTTC. V gene TRBV30 combines with J gene TRBJ2-7; TRBD2 might be the D (5 bases). V lost 2 bases to trimming and J lost 3 bases, with 11 bases between them. Germline-derived CDR1 and CDR2 are GTSNPN and SVGIG (reference sequence). This CDR3 is built from 13 residues.

The V gene is TRBV11-3, the J gene TRBJ2-7, with a weak D call TRBD2 (6 bases). The CDR3 is 16 amino acids. CDR1 is SGHNT, CDR2 YENEEA, per germline. CDR3 bases: TGTGTTAAACACCCCCGGGAGTACCAATCGGTAGACGAGCAGTACTTC. Translating it yields CVKHPREYQSVDEQYF.

This chain uses TRBV3-1 (or the pseudogene TRBV3-2) with TRBJ2-5; TRBD2 matches at 7 bases. The CDR3 has 17 residues. Looked up from germline, CDR1 is LGHDT and CDR2 is YNNKEL (reference sequence). Germline trimming cut 4 bases from V and 7 bases from J; bases unmatched to any gene: 18. CDR3 coding DNA: TGTGCCAGCAGCCCCAAGATCGCGGGAGCGTCTACTCCGACCCAGTACTTC. Protein sequence: CASSPKIAGASTPTQYF.

This chain links TRBV4-1 with TRBJ2-7; TRBD1 is a possible D gene (6 bases). Trimming removed 1 base at V and 6 bases at J, with 19 bases between. From germline, CDR1 is MGHRA and CDR2 YSYEKL. The CDR3 covers 16 residues. The CDR3, as DNA: TGCGCCAGCAGCCAAGCACCGGGACATGGAATCCGCGAGCAGTACTTC. It is translated as CASSQAPGHGIREQYF.

The V call is TRBV4-1, the J call TRBJ1-5; D not certain. Trimming took off 0 bases at V and 3 bases at J, with 6 bases between the two ends. This CDR3 is 14 amino acids long. Germline CDR1 reads MGHRA; CDR2 reads YSYEKL. DNA of the CDR3: TGCGCCAGCAGCCAAGACGGGAACAATCAGCCCCAGCATTTT. Its translation is CASSQDGNNQPQHF.